The 15 T cell receptor beta chains listed next were all sequenced from one sample in a study of shared clonotypes between healthy human individuals (TCRdb year 2020). Receptor amplification or capture employed the immunoSEQ multiplex PCR assay. This is the immuneACCESS table as TCRdb keeps it, with only in-frame sequences that have V and J called. A part of the clones is gone; compared with another copy, unresolved V genes explain less than half, and the rest is unexplained. Present in this sample are some 1 million clones, about three quarters of which were seen just once. In total, the top ten clones hold approximately 1.5% of the sample. Sample: memory CD4+ T cells sorted from blood. This sample's cell subset or site label indicates: CD45RA-negative fraction. The receptors derive from a young man in good health.

The chain joins TRBV7-2 to TRBJ1-4, with 7 bases that match TRBD1. This CDR3 is built from 15 residues. V was pared by 5 bases and J by 4 bases, with 7 bases of the junction left unmatched. From germline, CDR1 is SGHTA and CDR2 FQGNSA. The CDR3 sequence: CASSRRQGGNEKLFF. Written as DNA, the CDR3 is TGTGCCAGCAGCCGACGACAGGGAGGTAATGAAAAACTGTTTTTT.

The chain has TRBV6-5 and TRBJ2-7; D is perhaps TRBD2 (6 bases). Trimming took off 6 bases at V and 1 base at J, with 10 bases between the two ends. The CDR3 consists of 13 residues. Per germline, CDR1 MNHEY and CDR2 SVGAGI. The CDR3 loop is CASRVSGSYEQYF. The CDR3 region has the DNA TGTGCCAGCAGAGTTAGCGGATCCTACGAGCAGTACTTC.

Regarding this clone: The sample carries other DNA sequences with the same CDR3. This sequence joins TRBV7-3 and TRBJ2-7, with D unresolved. This CDR3 is built from 12 residues. V lost 5 bases and J lost 2, with 7 bases in between. CDR1 is SGHTA, CDR2 FQGTGA, per germline. Written as DNA, the CDR3 is TGTGCCAGCAGCCTCACGACCTACGAGCAGTACTTC. Its protein product is CASSLTTYEQYF.

The genes are TRBV6-5 and TRBJ1-3; the D gene is possibly TRBD1 (6 bases). Trimming took off 10 bases at V and 2 bases at J, with 9 bases between the two ends. The V gene's germline CDR1 is MNHEY and CDR2 SVGAGI. The CDR3 totals 12 residues. In DNA form, the CDR3 reads TGTGCCACCAGGGGCCCTGGAAACACCATATATTTT. This translates into CATRGPGNTIYF.

The chain recombines TRBV6-1 with TRBJ1-4, with TRBD1 matching over 8 bases. The V and J ends lost 4 bases and 4 bases, in that order; junction bases with no gene match: 5. CDR3 length: 15 residues. CDR1 and CDR2 from the germline V gene are MNHNS and SASEGT. Written as DNA, the CDR3 is TGTGCCAGCAGTGTAGGGGGACAGGTTAATGAAAAACTGTTTTTT. Protein product: CASSVGGQVNEKLFF.

CDR3 region: CASSFSSKETQYF. The CDR3 nucleotides read TGTGCCAGCAGCTTTTCTAGTAAAGAGACCCAGTACTTC. The chain joins TRBV7-3 to TRBJ2-5, with D hard to call. This CDR3 region has 13 residues. Germline V CDR1 and CDR2: SGHTA, FQGTGA. V lost 3 bases and J 3 bases, leaving 8 bases between the germline ends.

The rearrangement joins TRBV18 to TRBJ2-1, with D tentatively TRBD1 (5 bases). Trimming stripped 5 bases from V and 7 bases from J, with 12 bases between. CDR1 is KGHSH and CDR2 is LQKENI in the germline V gene. The CDR3 spans 13 residues. The CDR3 region is CASSSTVLNEQFF. CDR3 DNA sequence: TGTGCCAGCTCATCGACAGTTTTGAATGAGCAGTTCTTC.

The chain links TRBV4-3 to TRBJ2-7; no firm D call. The CDR3 is made up of 15 amino acids. Germline assignment: CDR1 LGHNA and CDR2 YSLEER. Trimming took off 0 bases at V and 0 bases at J, with 9 bases between the two ends. The CDR3 spells CASSQDRGYSYEQYF. The CDR3 region has the DNA TGCGCCAGCAGCCAAGACCGAGGATACTCCTACGAGCAGTACTTC.

To note about this clone: With a much larger clone just one base away, this may be a read error. Within the sample, other DNA sequences also encode this same CDR3. This sequence joins TRBV5-1 and TRBJ2-1, with TRBD2 matching 12 bases. The V gene end was trimmed by 0 bases and the J gene end by 8 bases; junction bases not matched to a gene: 6. CDR3 length: 16 residues. CDR1 SGHRS and CDR2 YFSETQ come from the germline V gene. The CDR3 protein is CASSLEPTSGGYEQFF. The CDR3, as DNA: TGCGCCAGCAGCTTGGAGCCGACTAGCGGGGGATATGAGCAGTTCTTC.

The chain recombines TRBV10-3 with TRBJ1-3, with unresolved D. Germline CDR1 and CDR2: ENHRY and SYGVKD. Trimming took 6 bases from V and 4 from J, leaving 7 bases between them. The CDR3 is 12 residues long. This chain's CDR3 is CAISSPGNTIYF. CDR3 coding DNA: TGTGCCATCAGCTCCCCGGGAAACACCATATATTTT.

This clone was found a few times. The chain recombines TRBV30 with TRBJ2-2, with 7 positions matching TRBD2. There are 13 residues in the CDR3. Germline assignment: CDR1 GTSNPN and CDR2 SVGIG (reference sequence). Unmatched junction bases numbered 6, after V lost 2 bases and J lost 9 bases. Here the CDR3 reads CAWSLPSGRELFF. For the CDR3, the DNA is TGTGCCTGGAGTCTCCCCAGCGGGAGGGAGCTGTTTTTT.

The chain has TRBV5-1 and TRBJ2-2; D may correspond to TRBD1 or TRBD2 (5 bases each). Germline V gene sequence: CDR1 SGHRS, CDR2 YFSETQ. Trimming removed 1 base at V and 4 bases at J, with 8 bases between. The CDR3 consists of 14 residues. CDR3 sequence (DNA): TGCGCCAGCAGCTTGTGGGGGAGCACCGGGGAGCTGTTTTTT. It encodes CASSLWGSTGELFF.

The CDR3 reads CASTQGRLAETQYF. The CDR3 DNA sequence: TGTGCCAGCACCCAGGGGCGACTAGCAGAGACCCAGTACTTC. V and J are TRBV6-1 and TRBJ2-5; D is perhaps TRBD2 (7 bases). Germline V gene sequence: CDR1 MNHNS, CDR2 SASEGT. Trimming left V 7 bases short and J 4 bases short, with 16 bases between. The CDR3 spans 14 residues.

The V and J genes are TRBV4-1 and TRBJ2-5, with D unclear. Germline values: CDR1 MGHRA, CDR2 YSYEKL. The V end lost 1 base, the J end lost 4 bases, and 16 bases lay between the germline ends. The CDR3 sequence is 16 residues long. The CDR3: CASSQGERLGPETQYF. The CDR3 DNA follows: TGCGCCAGCAGCCAAGGAGAGAGATTAGGGCCAGAGACCCAGTACTTC.

V gene TRBV7-9 combines with J gene TRBJ1-6; 7 nucleotides line up with TRBD1. Germline lookup yields CDR1 SEHNR and CDR2 FQNEAQ (reference sequence). This CDR3 is 14 amino acids long. The trim removed 10 bases at V and 5 bases at J, leaving 8 bases unmatched. In DNA, the CDR3 is TGTGCCATTCAGTCCGGGACAGATAATTCACCCCTCCACTTT. This codes for CAIQSGTDNSPLHF.